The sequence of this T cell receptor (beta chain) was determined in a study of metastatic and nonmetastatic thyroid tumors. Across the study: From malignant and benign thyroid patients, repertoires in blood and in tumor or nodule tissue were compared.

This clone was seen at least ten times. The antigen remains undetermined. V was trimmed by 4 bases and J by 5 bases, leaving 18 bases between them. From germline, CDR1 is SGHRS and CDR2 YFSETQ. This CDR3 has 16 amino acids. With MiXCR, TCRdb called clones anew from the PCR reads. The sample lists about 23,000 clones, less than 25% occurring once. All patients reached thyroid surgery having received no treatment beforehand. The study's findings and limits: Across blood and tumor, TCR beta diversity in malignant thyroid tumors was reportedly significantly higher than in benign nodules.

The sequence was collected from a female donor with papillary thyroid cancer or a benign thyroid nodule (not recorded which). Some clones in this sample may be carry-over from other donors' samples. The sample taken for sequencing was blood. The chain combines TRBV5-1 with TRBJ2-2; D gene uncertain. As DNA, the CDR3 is TGCGCCAGCAGCACGAGGACGGCCGGAACAACCGGGGAGCTGTTTTTT. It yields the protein CASSTRTAGTTGELFF.